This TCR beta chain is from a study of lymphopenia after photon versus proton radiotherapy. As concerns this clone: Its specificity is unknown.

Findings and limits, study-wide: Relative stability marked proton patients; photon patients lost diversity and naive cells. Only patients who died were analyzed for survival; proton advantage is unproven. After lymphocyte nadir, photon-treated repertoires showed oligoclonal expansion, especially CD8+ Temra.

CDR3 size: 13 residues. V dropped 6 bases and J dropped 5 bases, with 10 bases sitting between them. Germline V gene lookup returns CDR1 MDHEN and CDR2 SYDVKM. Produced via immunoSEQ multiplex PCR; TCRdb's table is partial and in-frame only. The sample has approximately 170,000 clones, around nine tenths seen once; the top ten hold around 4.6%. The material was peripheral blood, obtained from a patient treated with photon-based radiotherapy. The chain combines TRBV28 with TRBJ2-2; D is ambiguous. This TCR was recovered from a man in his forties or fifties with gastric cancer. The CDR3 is CASSPGRTGELFF. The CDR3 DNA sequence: TGTGCCAGCAGCCCAGGACGGACCGGGGAGCTGTTTTTT.